This T cell receptor beta chain was sequenced during a study of glioma-infiltrating T cells after dendritic cell vaccination. Study at large: Patients received three intradermal dendritic cell vaccine injections at biweekly intervals.

Findings and caveats of the study: Higher TCR clonality did not directly relate to longer survival.

Primers: 60 V beta forward and 13 J beta reverse. Using immunoSEQ multiplex PCR, the repertoire was profiled, and TCRdb retains in-frame clones only, with some absent. Of some 87,000 clones detected, under 90% appear once; the ten largest clones hold just under 3%. V was pared by 0 bases and J by 2 bases, with 14 bases between. Germline CDR1 MNHNY, CDR2 SVGAGI (reference sequence). This CDR3 is 16 amino acids long. With respect to this clone: Its antigen is unknown.

V and J are TRBV6-6 and TRBJ2-7; D call uncertain. The clonotype originates from a human donor with glioblastoma. Here the sequenced sample was blood, taken before dendritic cell vaccination. CDR3: CASSYSGPPKAYEQYF. The CDR3 DNA follows: TGTGCCAGCAGTTACTCTGGGCCCCCTAAGGCCTACGAGCAGTACTTC.